This TCR beta chain appears in the sequencing data of a study of cytotoxic CD8 clonotypes in ibrutinib-treated CLL. In the study overall: The patient breakdown showed approximately ten relapsed/refractory and some 16 treatment-naive cases, with approximately 18 IGHV unmutated. Partial response was seen in approximately 24 patients and complete response in 2; after median 68 months, about 14 stayed remitted, 12 progressed.

Germline V gives CDR1 MNHNY, CDR2 SVGAGI (reference sequence). V dropped 7 bases and J dropped 4 bases, with 13 bases sitting between them. The CDR3 runs 13 residues. Libraries were prepared by immunoSEQ multiplex PCR; TCRdb keeps only in-frame clonotypes and omits some of them. The sample records 100,000 to 150,000 clones, approximately 85% being singletons. Points on this clone: Its antigen is unidentified.

The study, taken as a whole, reports: Sample timing was unmatched between remission and later-progressing patients; lymph nodes unstudied. Exceeding age-matched healthy donors, baseline clonality also tracked the counts of circulating CD8+ T cells.

This sequence originates from a human donor with chronic lymphocytic leukemia. The J gene is TRBJ1-2, the V gene TRBV6-6; possibly TRBD1 for D (5 bases). Sample: PBMCs, taken after 24 months of ibrutinib treatment. Here the CDR3 reads CASTIEGIYGYTF. The CDR3 DNA sequence: TGTGCCAGCACGATAGAGGGGATCTATGGCTACACCTTC.